A single sample gave rise to the 14 T cell receptor beta chains below, sequenced in a study of blood T cell repertoires in COVID-19. Assay used: immunoSEQ multiplex PCR; TCRdb lists only in-frame clones, some missing. The table records 140,000 to 150,000 clones, 76% of them present only once. What was sequenced was peripheral blood. The receptors stem from a man in his 60s with acute or convalescent COVID-19.

This sequence joins TRBV19 and TRBJ1-1; 7 bases line up with TRBD1. V shed 6 bases, J shed 4 bases, and the junction held 17 bases outside the gene matches. Looked up from germline, CDR1 is LNHDA and CDR2 is SQIVND (reference sequence). The CDR3 runs to 17 residues. The CDR3 DNA follows: TGTGCCAGTAGCCACAAGAAAAGGGACAGAGGGGGCACTGAAGCTTTCTTT. As protein: CASSHKKRDRGGTEAFF. Full variable domain (remainder filled in from reference TRBV19 and TRBJ1-1): DGGITQSPKYLFRKEGQNVTLSCEQNLNHDAMYWYRQDPGQGLRLIYYSQIVNDFQKGDIAEGYSVSREKKESFPLTVTSAQKNPTAFYLCASSHKKRDRGGTEAFFGQGTRLTVV.

This rearrangement joins TRBV25-1 to TRBJ1-2; D is uncertain. Germline loops: CDR1 MGHDK, CDR2 SYGVNS. The CDR3 is 15 residues long. V shed 3 bases and J shed 2 bases, with 13 bases lying between them. This CDR3 reads CASSDPSVRNYGYTF. The DNA of the CDR3 is TGTGCCAGCAGTGATCCGTCAGTCCGAAACTATGGCTACACCTTC.

This chain joins TRBV9 and TRBJ2-5; D is undetermined. Germline loops: CDR1 SGDLS, CDR2 YYNGEE. V gave up 2 bases and J gave up 5 bases, with 13 bases separating them. This CDR3 comprises 14 residues. The DNA of the CDR3 is TGTGCCAGCAGCGTTTCCCTCCGTATGGAGACCCAGTACTTC. Its translation: CASSVSLRMETQYF.

The V and J genes are TRBV18 and TRBJ1-6, with D perhaps TRBD1 (5 bases). CDR1 and CDR2 (germline): KGHSH, LQKENI. The CDR3 has 16 residues. Trimming removed 3 bases from V and 6 bases from J, with 15 bases in between. The chain's CDR3 is CASSPEGTRLNSPLHF. The CDR3 DNA sequence: TGTGCCAGCTCACCGGAGGGGACCCGCCTTAATTCACCCCTCCACTTT.

V gene TRBV30 combines with J gene TRBJ2-1; 10 bases are shared with TRBD2. V lost 6 bases to trimming and J lost 4 bases; unmatched junction nucleotides: 6. The length of the CDR3 is 14 residues. The V gene's germline CDR1 is GTSNPN and CDR2 SVGIG (reference sequence). The CDR3 DNA follows: TGTGCCTGTAGGACTAGCGGATCTTACAATGAGCAGTTCTTC. Its translation: CACRTSGSYNEQFF. Together with reference TRBV30 and TRBJ2-1, the CDR3 gives the full variable domain: SQTIHQWPATLVQPVGSPLSLECTVEGTSNPNLYWYRQAAGRGLQLLFYSVGIGQISSEVPQNLSASRPQDRQFILSSKKLLLSDSGFYLCACRTSGSYNEQFFGPGTRLTVL.

The rearrangement links TRBV28 to TRBJ1-6; D remains ambiguous. CDR1 is MDHEN and CDR2 is SYDVKM in the germline V gene. The ends were cut back, 3 bases at V and 14 bases at J, with 11 bases in the middle. The CDR3 is made up of 12 amino acids. The CDR3 DNA reads as TGTGCCAGCAGTTTCCCGGTTGCGGCCCTCCACTTT. Protein sequence: CASSFPVAALHF.

The chain has TRBV5-6 and TRBJ1-2, with 9 bases aligning to TRBD1. The ends lost 4 bases at V and 1 base at J; junction bases unmatched: 5. CDR1 and CDR2 from the germline V gene are SGHDT and YYEEEE. CDR3 size: 15 residues. CDR3 nucleotide sequence: TGTGCCAGCAGCCCACCGGGACAGGGTAACTATGGCTACACCTTC. Amino acids: CASSPPGQGNYGYTF.

The chain couples TRBV2 to TRBJ2-2, with D possibly matching TRBD1 (8 bases). The CDR3 length is 17 residues. V lost 3 bases and J 4 bases, leaving 18 bases between the germline ends. The germline V gene has CDR1 SNHLY and CDR2 FYNNEI. The CDR3 reads CASSDPTNRGGTGELFF. The CDR3 bases are TGTGCCAGCAGTGATCCCACGAACAGGGGGGGCACCGGGGAGCTGTTTTTT.

This clone has only one observation. This sequence joins TRBV6-1 and TRBJ2-3; 7 nucleotides line up with TRBD1. Per the germline V gene, CDR1 is MNHNS and CDR2 is SASEGT. CDR3 length equals 15 residues. J gave up 1 base and V 2 bases, and 3 bases lay outside the gene matches. CDR3 sequence reads: CASSEQGQRTDTQYF. For the CDR3, the DNA is TGTGCCAGCAGTGAACAGGGACAGCGCACAGATACGCAGTATTTT.

The gene calls are TRBV6-1 and TRBJ2-1; 8 nucleotides agree with TRBD1. Trimming took 3 bases from V and 8 from J; bases not matched to a gene: 6. The CDR3 contains 14 residues. Germline CDR1 is MNHNS and CDR2 is SASEGT. CDR3 DNA sequence: TGTGCCAGCAGTGACGACAGGGGAATGGATGAGCAGTTCTTC. Amino acids: CASSDDRGMDEQFF.

The V call is TRBV7-8, the J call TRBJ2-5; 9 bases are a match to TRBD1. Germline trimming cut 5 bases from V and 4 bases from J; bases unmatched to any gene: 2. This CDR3 is 13 amino acids long. In germline, CDR1 is SGHVS, CDR2 FQNEAQ. CDR3 coding DNA: TGTGCCAGCAGCCCGGGACAGGGAGAGACCCAGTACTTC. It yields the protein CASSPGQGETQYF. Combining the CDR3 with reference TRBV7-8 and TRBJ2-5 gives the whole variable domain GAGVSQSPRYKVAKRGQDVALRCDPISGHVSLFWYQQALGQGPEFLTYFQNEAQLDKSGLPSDRFFAERPEGSVSTLKIQRTQQEDSAVYLCASSPGQGETQYFGPGTRLLVL.

This chain links TRBV7-2 with TRBJ2-7; D is uncertain. Germline CDR1 reads SGHTA; CDR2 reads FQGNSA. V lost 6 bases to trimming and J lost 2 bases, with 11 bases between them. The CDR3 totals 13 residues. CDR3 coding DNA: TGTGCCAGCAGGCCATCAGTACCCTACGAGCAGTACTTC. Translating gives CASRPSVPYEQYF.

This chain links TRBV5-1 with TRBJ2-5, with D hard to call. Between the trimmed V and J ends, which lost 5 bases and 2 bases, there was a span of 7 bases. This CDR3 comprises 12 residues. Germline CDR1 reads SGHRS; CDR2 reads YFSETQ. The chain's CDR3 is CASRQQQETQYF. The CDR3, as DNA: TGCGCCAGCAGGCAACAGCAAGAGACCCAGTACTTC. Drawing the rest from reference TRBV5-1 and TRBJ2-5, the complete variable domain is KAGVTQTPRYLIKTRGQQVTLSCSPISGHRSVSWYQQTPGQGLQFLFEYFSETQRNKGNFPGRFSGRQFSNSRSEMNVSTLELGDSALYLCASRQQQETQYFGPGTRLLVL.

The chain recombines TRBV7-3 with TRBJ2-1; the match to TRBD2 covers 9 bases. This CDR3 has 13 amino acids. The germline V gene encodes CDR1 SGHTA and CDR2 FQGTGA. V dropped 2 bases and J dropped 9; count of bases not matched to a gene: 2. CDR3 sequence reads: CASSLGTSREQFF. The CDR3 DNA sequence: TGTGCCAGCAGCTTAGGGACTAGCCGTGAGCAGTTCTTC.